This TCR beta chain comes out of a study of identical twins. Findings and limits, study-wide: Among beta out-of-frame sequences, excess sharing between twins appeared weaker.

Per the germline V gene, CDR1 is KGHSH and CDR2 is LQKENI. The CDR3 covers 16 residues. V dropped 1 base and J dropped 0 bases, with 9 bases sitting between them. TCRdb re-derived calls from the 5' RACE reads in MiXCR, one entry per CDR3 protein. Of roughly 690,000 distinct CDR3 sequences detected, less than 7% appear once; the ten largest clones hold 1.5% to 2%. This clonotype occurred many times. The antigen is unknown. V gene TRBV18 combines with J gene TRBJ2-2; TRBD1 might be the D (5 bases). This TCR derives from a man younger than 35 in good health. What was sequenced was naive T cells sorted from blood. The CDR3: CASSPQTASNTGELFF. The CDR3, as DNA: TGTGCCAGCTCACCACAGACAGCATCGAACACCGGGGAGCTGTTTTTT.